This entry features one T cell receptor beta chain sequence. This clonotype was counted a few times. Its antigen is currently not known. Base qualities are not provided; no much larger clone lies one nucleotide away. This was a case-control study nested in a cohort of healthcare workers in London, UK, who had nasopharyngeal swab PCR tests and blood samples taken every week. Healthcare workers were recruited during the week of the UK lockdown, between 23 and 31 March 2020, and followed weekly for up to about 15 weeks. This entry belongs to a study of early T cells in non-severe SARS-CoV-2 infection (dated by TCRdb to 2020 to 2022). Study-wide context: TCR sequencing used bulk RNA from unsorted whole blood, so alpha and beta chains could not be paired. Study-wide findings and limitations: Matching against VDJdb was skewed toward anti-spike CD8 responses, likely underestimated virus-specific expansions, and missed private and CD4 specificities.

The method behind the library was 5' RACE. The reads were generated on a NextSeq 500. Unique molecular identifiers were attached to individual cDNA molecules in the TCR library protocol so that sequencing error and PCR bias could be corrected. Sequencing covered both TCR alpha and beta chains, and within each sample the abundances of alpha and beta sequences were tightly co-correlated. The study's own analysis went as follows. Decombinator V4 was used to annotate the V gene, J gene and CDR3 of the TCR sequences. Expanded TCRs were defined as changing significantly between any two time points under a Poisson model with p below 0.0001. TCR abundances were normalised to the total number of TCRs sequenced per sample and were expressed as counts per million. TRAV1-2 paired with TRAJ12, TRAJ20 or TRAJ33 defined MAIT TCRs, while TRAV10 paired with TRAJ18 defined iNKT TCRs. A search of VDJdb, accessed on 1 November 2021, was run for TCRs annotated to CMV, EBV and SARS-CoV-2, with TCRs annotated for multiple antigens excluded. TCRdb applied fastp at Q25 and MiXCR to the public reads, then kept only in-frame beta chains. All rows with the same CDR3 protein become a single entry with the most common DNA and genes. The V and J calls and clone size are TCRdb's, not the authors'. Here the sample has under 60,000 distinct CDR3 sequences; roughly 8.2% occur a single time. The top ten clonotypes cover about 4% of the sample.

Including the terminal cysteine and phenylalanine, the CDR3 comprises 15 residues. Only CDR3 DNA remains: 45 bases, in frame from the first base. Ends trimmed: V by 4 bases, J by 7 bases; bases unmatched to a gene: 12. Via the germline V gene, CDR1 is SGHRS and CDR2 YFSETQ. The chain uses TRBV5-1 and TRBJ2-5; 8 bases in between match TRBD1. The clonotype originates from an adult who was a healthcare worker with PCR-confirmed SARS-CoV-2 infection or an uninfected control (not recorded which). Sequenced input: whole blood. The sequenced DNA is TGCGCCAGCAGCCCCCAGGTTCACGGACAGGGGACCCAGTACTTC. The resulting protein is CASSPQVHGQGTQYF.